This passage covers 19 T cell receptor beta chains from one sample sequenced in a study of cytomegalovirus exposure and HLA in healthy donors. In the PCR, 60 Vbeta and 13 Jbeta primers were used. Using immunoSEQ multiplex PCR, the repertoire was profiled, and TCRdb retains in-frame clones only, with some absent. The sample holds 150,000 to 200,000 clones; over 75% are singletons and the top ten take less than 2%. Sequencing input: PBMCs. The receptors originated from a man in his late teens or twenties in good health and CMV-seronegative.

The genes are TRBV14 and TRBJ2-7; tentative D call: TRBD2 (6 bases). The germline CDR1 and CDR2 sequences are SGHDN and FVKESK. This CDR3 contains 16 residues. V gave up 6 bases and J gave up 0 bases, with 18 bases separating them. The CDR3 protein is CASSSGGLIYSYEQYF. For the CDR3, the DNA is TGTGCCAGCAGTAGCGGCGGCTTGATATACTCCTACGAGCAGTACTTC.

The rearrangement joins TRBV6-6 to TRBJ2-3, with 7 nucleotides matching TRBD1. The CDR3 spans 15 residues. After removal of 6 bases from V and 0 bases from J, the junction contained 6 bases not matched to a gene. From germline, CDR1 is MNHNY and CDR2 SVGAGI (reference sequence). The CDR3 protein is CASSLTGLSTDTQYF. In DNA form, the CDR3 reads TGTGCCAGCAGCCTGACAGGGCTTAGCACAGATACGCAGTATTTT.

This chain connects TRBV6-4 to TRBJ1-1; 8 nucleotides agree with TRBD1. The CDR3 runs to 15 residues. Germline V gives CDR1 MRHNA, CDR2 SNTAGT. With 7 bases clipped from V and 4 bases from J, the junction kept 11 bases outside the gene matches. CDR3 loop: CASTEVQGAFTEAFF. The DNA of the CDR3 is TGTGCCAGCACTGAGGTTCAGGGGGCTTTCACTGAAGCTTTCTTT.

The genes are TRBV7-9 and TRBJ2-7; D is perhaps TRBD2 (6 bases). Trimming stripped 3 bases from V and 4 bases from J, with 22 bases between. The germline V gene encodes CDR1 SEHNR and CDR2 FQNEAQ (reference sequence). CDR3 size: 17 residues. As DNA, the CDR3 is TGTGCCAGCAGCTTCCTTTCGGCGGGGTTGCCGCAATACGAGCAGTACTTC. Translation: CASSFLSAGLPQYEQYF.

This clone occurred once. This chain links TRBV6-1 with TRBJ2-7; 9 bases agree with TRBD2. The CDR3 loop spans 14 amino acids. Per the germline V gene, CDR1 is MNHNS and CDR2 is SASEGT. The J segment lost 1 base and the V segment lost 7 bases, leaving 5 bases of the junction unmatched. CDR3 amino acids: CASTKTSGSYEQYF. CDR3 bases: TGTGCCAGCACTAAGACTAGCGGTTCCTACGAGCAGTACTTC.

The rearrangement joins TRBV4-3 to TRBJ1-6, with D maybe TRBD1 (6 bases). Per the germline V gene, CDR1 is LGHNA and CDR2 is YSLEER. Trimming shortened V by 1 base and J by 9 bases, and 7 bases separated the two germline ends. The CDR3 sequence is 13 residues long. In DNA form, the CDR3 reads TGCGCCAGCAGCCAAGTGGGGGCTTCACCCCTCCACTTT. The encoded protein is CASSQVGASPLHF.

The chain recombines TRBV7-8 with TRBJ1-5, with 7 nucleotides matching TRBD1. V shed 7 bases, J shed 0 bases, and the junction held 3 bases outside the gene matches. Germline loops: CDR1 SGHVS, CDR2 FQNEAQ. CDR3 length: 14 amino acids. In DNA, the CDR3 is TGTGCCAGCACCGCAGGGGGTAGCAATCAGCCCCAGCATTTT. Protein: CASTAGGSNQPQHF.

As to this clone: One end of the junction is discordant with germline, which a read error may explain. The chain's CDR3 is CASSEASPTERPF. Here the CDR3 DNA reads TGTGCCAGCAGTGAAGCCAGTCCCACGGAGAGGCCCTTC. This sequence joins TRBV6-1 and TRBJ1-2; no clear D. This CDR3 comprises 13 residues. The V gene's germline CDR1 is MNHNS and CDR2 SASEGT.

The V call is TRBV7-2, the J call TRBJ1-2, with TRBD1 matching 7 bases. CDR1 and CDR2 (germline): SGHTA, FQGNSA. CDR3 length equals 14 residues. V dropped 1 base and J dropped 7; count of bases not matched to a gene: 6. CDR3 region: CASSLGGGARGYTF. The CDR3, as DNA: TGTGCCAGCAGCTTAGGAGGGGGCGCGCGTGGCTACACCTTC. Drawing the rest from reference TRBV7-2 and TRBJ1-2, the complete variable domain is GAGVSQSPSNKVTEKGKDVELRCDPISGHTALYWYRQSLGQGLEFLIYFQGNSAPDKSGLPSDRFSAERTGGSVSTLTIQRTQQEDSAVYLCASSLGGGARGYTFGSGTRLTVV.

The V call is TRBV7-3, the J call TRBJ2-2; D uncertain. Trimming took 4 bases from V and 6 from J, leaving 12 bases between them. Germline CDR1 SGHTA, CDR2 FQGTGA. There are 14 residues in the CDR3. The CDR3 here is CASSSPLESGELFF. The CDR3 bases are TGTGCCAGCAGCTCCCCGCTAGAATCCGGGGAGCTGTTTTTT.

The chain links TRBV7-9 to TRBJ2-7; D remains ambiguous. The CDR3 runs 11 residues. From germline, CDR1 is SEHNR and CDR2 FQNEAQ (reference sequence). Between the trimmed V and J ends, which lost 6 bases and 1 base, there was a span of 4 bases. This CDR3 reads CASSPSYEQYF. The CDR3, as DNA: TGTGCCAGCAGTCCTTCCTACGAGCAGTACTTC.

The rearrangement uses TRBV27 and TRBJ1-5; D is possibly TRBD1 (6 bases). Per germline, CDR1 MNHEY and CDR2 SMNVEV (reference sequence). V lost 2 bases and J 6 bases, leaving 14 bases between the germline ends. The CDR3 extends over 15 amino acids. CDR3 coding DNA: TGTGCCAGCAGTTTAACTTCCAGGGGATTTCAGCCCCAGCATTTT. It translates to CASSLTSRGFQPQHF.

The J gene is TRBJ1-5, the V gene TRBV4-1; unclear D gene. CDR1 is MGHRA and CDR2 is YSYEKL in the germline V gene. The CDR3 has 15 amino acids. Trimming removed 2 bases at V and 3 bases at J, with 11 bases between. This CDR3 reads CASSQSPGPNQPQHF. CDR3 nucleotide sequence: TGCGCCAGCAGCCAATCACCGGGTCCCAATCAGCCCCAGCATTTT.

The table lists this clone with a count of one. The chain couples TRBV5-4 to TRBJ2-3; weak D call: TRBD2 (5 bases). The V end was cut by 6 bases, the J end by 11 bases, with 22 bases between. Germline lookup yields CDR1 SGHNT and CDR2 YYREEE (reference sequence). The CDR3 covers 14 residues. The CDR3 DNA is TGTGCCAGCAACGGACTCTCCTCACCTGACCTGCAGTATTTT. Protein product: CASNGLSSPDLQYF.

The CDR3, as DNA: TGCAGCGTTGCAGAGTGGCATGGCTACACCTTC. This sequence encodes CSVAEWHGYTF. The chain links TRBV29-1 to TRBJ1-2; D is undetermined. This CDR3 has 11 amino acids. CDR1 and CDR2 (germline): SQVTM, ANQGSEA. Deletions cut 4 bases from V and 6 bases from J, with 9 bases between.

This clone was picked up a small number of times. This chain links TRBV2 with TRBJ2-1; 10 nucleotides match TRBD2. This CDR3 region has 14 residues. Germline values: CDR1 SNHLY, CDR2 FYNNEI. In DNA, the CDR3 is TGTGCTTCCATGCGGACTAGCGGCTACAATGAGCAGTTCTTC. Protein: CASMRTSGYNEQFF.

The rearrangement uses TRBV4-1 and TRBJ1-5; TRBD1 matches 8 bases. V shed 0 bases and J 2 bases; nucleotides not matched to a gene: 6. The germline CDR1 and CDR2 sequences are MGHRA and YSYEKL. CDR3 size: 17 residues. The CDR3 protein is CASSQEIQGAGNQPQHF. The CDR3 DNA follows: TGCGCCAGCAGCCAAGAAATTCAGGGGGCAGGCAATCAGCCCCAGCATTTT.

This chain links TRBV5-5 with TRBJ1-1; no definite D call. Germline V lookup: CDR1 SGHKS, CDR2 YYEKEE (reference sequence). This CDR3 spans 13 amino acids. Trimming pared 0 bases from V and 1 base from J, leaving 4 bases between. CDR3 bases: TGTGCCAGCAGCTTGGGGCCGAACACTGAAGCTTTCTTT. Translation: CASSLGPNTEAFF.

J is TRBJ1-1 and V is TRBV4-2, with no clear D. Germline V gene data show CDR1 as LGHNA and CDR2 as YNFKEQ. V lost 3 bases to trimming and J lost 7 bases, with 24 bases between them. The CDR3 totals 17 residues. CDR3 sequence (DNA): TGTGCCAGCAGCCACCCCGCAGGCCGCGCAACGAAAATTGAAGCTTTCTTT. Protein sequence: CASSHPAGRATKIEAFF.